This TCR beta chain was documented in a study of blood T cell repertoires in COVID-19. V was pared by 1 base and J by 0 bases, with 13 bases between. CDR1 is SEHNR, CDR2 FQNEAQ, per germline (reference sequence). This CDR3 contains 17 residues. Measured with immunoSEQ multiplex PCR; TCRdb has only the in-frame clones, and not every one. This sample carries around 50,000 clones, about four fifths of them seen once, and the ten largest clones take roughly 10%. The receptor comes from a man older than 75 with COVID-19, enrolled during active disease. The chain is built from TRBV7-9 and TRBJ2-1, with D possibly being TRBD1 (6 bases). Source material: peripheral blood. The chain's CDR3 is CASSLGGGFSSYNEQFF. In DNA, the CDR3 is TGTGCCAGCAGCTTAGGAGGGGGATTCAGCTCCTACAATGAGCAGTTCTTC.